This record covers a single T cell receptor beta chain. Antigen: not known. Histologic diagnosis was independently verified by two lung pathologists. This entry comes from a study of immune evolution from preneoplasia to lung adenocarcinoma. Study-wide results and caveats: T cell clonality was higher in KRAS-mutant than EGFR-mutant or wild-type nodules. Top clone frequencies peaked in normal lung, apparently declining through invasive adenocarcinoma. Clonality was highest in normal lung, lower in later-stage lesions apparently.

The method was immunoSEQ multiplex PCR; TCRdb's version includes in-frame clones alone and lacks a portion of them. The top ten clones hold roughly 2.9% of a sample with roughly 8,800 clones, 75% to 90% of them seen once. Germline CDR1 and CDR2: SQVTM and ANQGSEA. V lost 8 bases and J 1 base, leaving 11 bases between the germline ends. This CDR3 comprises 12 residues. The V call is TRBV29-1, the J call TRBJ1-1; no firm D call. The TCR was taken from a person between 65 and 79 years old with lung adenocarcinoma. Sequenced: FFPE lung adenocarcinoma in situ tissue. As DNA, the CDR3 is TGCAGCACTAGAGCTCCGAACACTGAAGCTTTCTTT. Protein: CSTRAPNTEAFF.